These 10 T cell receptor beta chains originate from one sample sequenced in a study of control samples from healthy donors and cancer patients. Here immunoSEQ multiplex PCR was the method, and the copy in TCRdb shows in-frame clones only, minus some. The repertoire holds approximately 52,000 clones, with approximately 86% as singletons. Sequenced input: blood. All receptors derive from a man in his fifties in good health.

This sequence joins TRBV5-1 and TRBJ1-4; no clear D. V lost 0 bases to trimming and J lost 8 bases, with 11 bases between them. The CDR3 has 14 residues. Germline V gene data show CDR1 as SGHRS and CDR2 as YFSETQ. The CDR3 DNA sequence: TGCGCCAGCAGCTTGGCCAGCCAGACCGAAAAACTGTTTTTT. It encodes CASSLASQTEKLFF.

This clone has a single count. The DNA for the CDR3 is TGTGCCAGCAGTCCGCATCGGGGGGGGTCTTGGAATGAGCAGTTCTTC. Residues: CASSPHRGGSWNEQFF. The genes are TRBV28 and TRBJ2-1; 8 nucleotides align to TRBD2. V shed 5 bases and J 7 bases; nucleotides not matched to a gene: 13. There are 16 residues in the CDR3. The germline V gene has CDR1 MDHEN and CDR2 SYDVKM.

This chain links TRBV19 with TRBJ1-1; TRBD1 is a possible D gene (5 bases). V was trimmed by 5 bases and J by 5 bases, leaving 12 bases between them. The CDR3 runs to 13 residues. Germline V lookup: CDR1 LNHDA, CDR2 SQIVND (reference sequence). The CDR3 bases are TGTGCCAGTAGTGCGCAGGGTGAGACTGAAGCTTTCTTT. The encoded protein is CASSAQGETEAFF.

The V gene is TRBV28, the J gene TRBJ2-7; tentatively, D is TRBD2 (6 bases). Germline V lookup: CDR1 MDHEN, CDR2 SYDVKM. The CDR3 has 15 residues. V lost 6 bases and J 3 bases, leaving 18 bases between the germline ends. The CDR3 here is CASSLSWDLDYEQYF. The CDR3 nucleotides are TGTGCCAGCAGCCTATCCTGGGACTTAGACTACGAGCAGTACTTC.

J is TRBJ2-1 and V is TRBV6-1; no clear D gene. Trimming took 3 bases from V and 8 from J, leaving 17 bases between them. Germline assignment: CDR1 MNHNS and CDR2 SASEGT. This CDR3 comprises 15 residues. The CDR3 loop is CASSEPARLTDEQFF. In DNA form, the CDR3 reads TGTGCCAGCAGTGAGCCGGCCAGATTAACGGATGAGCAGTTCTTC.

This chain uses TRBV2 with TRBJ1-5; possible D gene TRBD1, 6 bases. Per the germline V gene, CDR1 is SNHLY and CDR2 is FYNNEI. The CDR3 is made up of 13 amino acids. Trimming stripped 6 bases from V and 5 bases from J, with 11 bases between. The DNA of the CDR3 is TGTGCCAGCAGAAGACAGGTAGATCAGCCCCAGCATTTT. Protein sequence: CASRRQVDQPQHF. The full variable domain, its missing parts supplied by reference TRBV2 and TRBJ1-5, is EPEVTQTPSHQVTQMGQEVILRCVPISNHLYFYWYRQILGQKVEFLVSFYNNEISEKSEIFDDQFSVERPDGSNFTLKIRSTKLEDSAMYFCASRRQVDQPQHFGDGTRLSIL.

A few counts support this clone. The chain joins TRBV2 to TRBJ2-1; TRBD2 is a possible D gene (6 bases). Deletions cut 5 bases from V and 9 bases from J, with 26 bases between. The CDR3 is 17 residues long. CDR1 is SNHLY and CDR2 is FYNNEI in the germline V gene. The CDR3 region has the DNA TGTGCCAGCAGTTGGACCGGAGGGGACTTTACAATTGGTGAGCAGTTCTTC. Amino acids: CASSWTGGDFTIGEQFF.

The rearrangement links TRBV19 to TRBJ2-3, with TRBD2 matching 7 bases. The junction had 14 bases not matched to a gene; V was cut back by 3 bases and J by 2 bases. Germline-derived CDR1 and CDR2 are LNHDA and SQIVND (reference sequence). The CDR3 sequence is 18 residues long. CDR3 nucleotides: TGTGCCAGTAGTATGTCAACCCCCCGAGCGGGAACCACAGATACGCAGTATTTT. Protein sequence: CASSMSTPRAGTTDTQYF.

The chain couples TRBV5-6 to TRBJ2-1; D is perhaps TRBD2 (6 bases). The germline CDR1 and CDR2 sequences are SGHDT and YYEEEE. The V end was cut by 4 bases, the J end by 0 bases, with 17 bases between. This CDR3 spans 17 amino acids. CDR3: CASSPLLARSSYNEQFF. CDR3 coding DNA: TGTGCCAGCAGCCCCCTGCTAGCGCGGAGCTCCTACAATGAGCAGTTCTTC. Complete variable domain (other parts from reference TRBV5-6 and TRBJ2-1): DAGVTQSPTHLIKTRGQQVTLRCSPKSGHDTVSWYQQALGQGPQFIFQYYEEEERQRGNFPDRFSGHQFPNYSSELNVNALLLGDSALYLCASSPLLARSSYNEQFFGPGTRLTVL.

The rearrangement links TRBV7-2 to TRBJ1-1; D not certain. V gave up 6 bases and J gave up 4 bases, with 12 bases separating them. In germline, CDR1 is SGHTA, CDR2 FQGNSA. The CDR3 is 13 amino acids. As DNA, the CDR3 is TGTGCCAGCAGAGTGGCCGGTGGCACTGAAGCTTTCTTT. Protein: CASRVAGGTEAFF. Full variable domain (missing parts from reference TRBV7-2 and TRBJ1-1): GAGVSQSPSNKVTEKGKDVELRCDPISGHTALYWYRQSLGQGLEFLIYFQGNSAPDKSGLPSDRFSAERTGGSVSTLTIQRTQQEDSAVYLCASRVAGGTEAFFGQGTRLTVV.